This TCR beta chain was profiled in a study of cytomegalovirus exposure and HLA in healthy donors. Sequencing used immunoSEQ multiplex PCR; TCRdb keeps in-frame clones, though not all of them. Among 230,000 or so clones listed, approximately 86% were seen once. V was pared by 4 bases and J by 2 bases, with 8 bases between. This CDR3 spans 14 amino acids. Germline V gene data show CDR1 as SGHTA and CDR2 as FQGNSA. This clone was counted a few times. The V gene is TRBV7-2, the J gene TRBJ2-2; possible D gene TRBD2, 5 bases. The sequence was obtained from a young woman in good health and CMV-seronegative. Sequencing used PBMCs. In DNA, the CDR3 is TGTGCCAGCAGCTCGGACTTCAACACCGGGGAGCTGTTTTTT. Its translation: CASSSDFNTGELFF.